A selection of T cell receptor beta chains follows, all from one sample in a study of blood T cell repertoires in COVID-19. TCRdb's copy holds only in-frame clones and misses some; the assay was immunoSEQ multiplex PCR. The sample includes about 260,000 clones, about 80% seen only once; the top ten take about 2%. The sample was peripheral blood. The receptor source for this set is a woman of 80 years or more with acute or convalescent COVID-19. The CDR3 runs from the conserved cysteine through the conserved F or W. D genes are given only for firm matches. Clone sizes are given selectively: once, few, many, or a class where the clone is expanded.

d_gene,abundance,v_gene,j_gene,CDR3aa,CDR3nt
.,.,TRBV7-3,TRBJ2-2,CASSLSYGTGELFF,TGTGCCAGCAGCTTAAGTTACGGGACCGGGGAGCTGTTTTTT
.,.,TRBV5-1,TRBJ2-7,CASSLEAGVVYEQYF,TGCGCCAGCAGCTTGGAGGCAGGGGTTGTATACGAGCAGTACTTC
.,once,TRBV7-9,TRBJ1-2,CASSLTAPGEGYGYTF,TGTGCCAGCAGCTTGACCGCCCCTGGAGAGGGCTATGGCTACACCTTC
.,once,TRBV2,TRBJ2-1,CASRSGRGSYNEQFF,TGTGCCAGCAGGAGCGGGCGCGGCTCCTACAATGAGCAGTTCTTC
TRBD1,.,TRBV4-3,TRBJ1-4,CASSRSGQATNEKLFF,TGCGCCAGCAGCCGAAGCGGACAGGCAACTAATGAAAAACTGTTTTTT
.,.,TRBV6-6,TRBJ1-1,CASKSQNTEAFF,TGTGCCAGCAAATCACAGAACACTGAAGCTTTCTTT
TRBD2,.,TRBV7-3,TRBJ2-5,CASSLTGTSGGNQETQYF,TGTGCCAGCAGCTTAACCGGGACTAGCGGGGGTAACCAAGAGACCCAGTACTTC
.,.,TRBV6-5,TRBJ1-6,CASSYSGGGHNSPLHF,TGTGCCAGCAGTTACTCGGGCGGGGGGCATAATTCACCCCTCCACTTT
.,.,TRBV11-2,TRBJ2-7,CASRRQGRDEQYF,TGTGCCAGCAGACGACAGGGGAGGGACGAGCAGTACTTC
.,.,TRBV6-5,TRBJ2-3,CASRGVGTDTQYF,TGTGCCAGCAGAGGGGTAGGGACAGATACGCAGTATTTT
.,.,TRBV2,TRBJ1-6,CASSEALMGLNF,TGTGCCAGCAGTGAAGCGCTTATGGGGCTGAACTTT
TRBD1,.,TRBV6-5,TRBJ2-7,CASSSDRAYKQYF,TGTGCCAGCAGTTCGGACAGGGCCTACAAGCAGTACTTC
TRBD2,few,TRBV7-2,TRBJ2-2,CASSLRLAGVMELFF,TGTGCCAGCAGCTTGAGACTAGCGGGAGTAATGGAGCTGTTTTTT
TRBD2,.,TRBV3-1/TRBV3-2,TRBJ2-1,CASSQTSGRASNEQFF,TGTGCCAGCAGCCAAACTAGCGGGAGGGCCTCTAATGAGCAGTTCTTC
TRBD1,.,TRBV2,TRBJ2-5,CASGATGQETQYF,TGTGCCAGCGGAGCGACAGGGCAAGAGACCCAGTACTTC
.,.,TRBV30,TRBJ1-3,CAWSDLRANSGNTIYF,TGTGCCTGGAGTGACCTGAGGGCGAACTCTGGAAACACCATATATTTT
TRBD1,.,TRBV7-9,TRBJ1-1,CASSRGGRNTEAFF,TGTGCCAGCAGTCGAGGGGGCAGGAACACTGAAGCTTTCTTT
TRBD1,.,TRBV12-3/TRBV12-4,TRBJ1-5,CASIRGDNQPQHF,TGTGCCAGTATCAGGGGGGATAATCAGCCCCAGCATTTT
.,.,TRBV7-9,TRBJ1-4,CASSLTTGFVEKLFF,TGTGCCAGCAGCTTAACCACAGGGTTTGTTGAAAAACTGTTTTTT
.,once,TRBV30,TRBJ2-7,CAWSVALGQSYEQYF,TGTGCCTGGAGTGTAGCGCTCGGCCAGTCCTACGAGCAGTACTTC
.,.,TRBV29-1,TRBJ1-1,CSVPDRETEAFF,TGCAGCGTTCCGGACAGAGAAACTGAAGCTTTCTTT
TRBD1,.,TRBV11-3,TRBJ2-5,CASSLRTGGLETQYF,TGTGCCAGCAGCTTAAGGACAGGGGGCTTAGAGACCCAGTACTTC
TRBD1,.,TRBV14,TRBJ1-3,CASSLWTGGGNTIYF,TGTGCCAGCAGCCTATGGACAGGGGGAGGAAACACCATATATTTT
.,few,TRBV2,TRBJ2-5,CASSVQETQYF,TGTGCCAGCAGTGTACAAGAGACCCAGTACTTC
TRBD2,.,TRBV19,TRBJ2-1,CASNVAGGPYSEQFF,TGTGCCAGTAACGTAGCGGGAGGGCCTTATAGTGAGCAGTTCTTC
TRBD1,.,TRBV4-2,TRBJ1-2,CASSQGQGADGYTF,TGTGCCAGCAGCCAAGGACAGGGGGCGGATGGCTACACCTTC
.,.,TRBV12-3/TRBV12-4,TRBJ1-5,CASRETGTQPQHF,TGTGCCAGCAGGGAGACAGGAACTCAGCCCCAGCATTTT
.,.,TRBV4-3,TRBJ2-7,CASSQSIPSYEQYF,TGCGCCAGCAGCCAATCCATTCCCTCCTACGAGCAGTACTTC
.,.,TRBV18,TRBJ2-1,CASSPPSAPYNEQFF,TGTGCCAGCTCACCACCTAGCGCACCCTACAATGAGCAGTTCTTC
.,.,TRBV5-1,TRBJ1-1,CASSLRGGTEAFF,TGCGCCAGCAGCTTGCGGGGGGGCACTGAAGCTTTCTTT
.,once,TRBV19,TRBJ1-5,CASSRRTVSNQPQHF,TGTGCCAGTAGTAGAAGGACAGTTAGCAATCAGCCCCAGCATTTT
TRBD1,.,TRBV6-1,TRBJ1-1,CASSDRGRGRASVNTEAFF,TGTGCCAGCAGTGATAGGGGCAGGGGGCGAGCCTCCGTGAACACTGAAGCTTTCTTT
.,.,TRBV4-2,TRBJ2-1,CASSPRLVNNEQFF,TGTGCCAGCAGCCCCCGGCTAGTTAACAATGAGCAGTTCTTC
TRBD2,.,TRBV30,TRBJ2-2,CAWSVQLAGNRELFF,TGTGCCTGGAGTGTACAGCTAGCGGGGAACCGGGAGCTGTTTTTT
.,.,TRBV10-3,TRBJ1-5,CAISDSGFSNQPQHF,TGTGCCATCAGTGATTCAGGCTTTAGCAATCAGCCCCAGCATTTT
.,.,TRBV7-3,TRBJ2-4,CASRPTAGTPGDIQYF,TGTGCCAGCAGACCCACTGCCGGGACTCCGGGGGACATTCAGTACTTC
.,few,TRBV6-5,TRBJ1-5,CASSPIGGQPQHF,TGTGCCAGCAGCCCAATCGGGGGTCAGCCCCAGCATTTT
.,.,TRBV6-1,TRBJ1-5,CASSERGGPQHF,TGTGCCAGCAGTGAAAGGGGGGGGCCCCAGCATTTT
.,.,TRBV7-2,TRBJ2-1,CASSLQGNSYNEQFF,TGTGCCAGCAGCTTACAGGGAAACTCCTACAATGAGCAGTTCTTC
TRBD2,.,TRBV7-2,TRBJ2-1,CASSARGNPYNEQFF,TGTGCCAGCAGCGCGCGGGGGAACCCCTACAATGAGCAGTTCTTC
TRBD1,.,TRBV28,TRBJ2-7,CASKDRGSSYEQYF,TGTGCCAGCAAAGACAGGGGTAGCTCCTACGAGCAGTACTTC